Each of the 14 T cell receptor beta chains below was sequenced from the same sample in a study of CD8 T cells in Susac syndrome. Random hexamers were used to reverse transcribe 0.5 to 1 ug of RNA. From the immunoSEQ multiplex PCR reads, TCRdb called clonotypes with MiXCR, one entry per CDR3 protein. The profile shows about 110,000 distinct CDR3 sequences, roughly 96% of them singletons. The sequenced sample was CD4+ T cells from PBMCs. The source of these receptors is a human donor in good health.

The chain uses TRBV29-1 and TRBJ2-3; 7 bases agree with TRBD1. Germline V gene sequence: CDR1 SQVTM, CDR2 ANQGSEA. V lost 7 bases to trimming and J lost 0 bases; unmatched junction nucleotides: 13. This CDR3 has 16 amino acids. In DNA, the CDR3 is TGCAGCGCTAGGACAACCGGGACAGCTAGCACAGATACGCAGTATTTT. Translated, it gives CSARTTGTASTDTQYF.

V gene TRBV6-2 or TRBV6-3 combines with J gene TRBJ2-7, with no clear D. Trimming left V 4 bases short and J 3 bases short, with 13 bases between. The CDR3 is 14 amino acids. Germline loops: CDR1 MNHEY, CDR2 SVGEGT. This CDR3 reads CASSSDPRFYEQYF. Here the CDR3 DNA reads TGTGCCAGCAGTTCGGATCCGAGATTCTACGAGCAGTACTTC.

This chain joins TRBV4-2 and TRBJ1-4; D call uncertain. Trimming left V 1 base short and J 0 bases short, with 12 bases between. Germline V gene lookup returns CDR1 LGHNA and CDR2 YNFKEQ. This CDR3 is built from 17 residues. The CDR3 loop reads CASSQAANPTTNEKLFF. The CDR3, as DNA: TGTGCCAGCAGCCAAGCCGCGAACCCCACAACTAATGAAAAACTGTTTTTT.

V usage is TRBV28 and J usage is TRBJ1-5; a weak D match, TRBD1 (5 bases). Germline V gene sequence: CDR1 MDHEN, CDR2 SYDVKM. V lost 2 bases and J lost 1, with 15 bases in between. CDR3 length: 17 amino acids. The CDR3 here is CASSLGPRGVSNQPQHF. The DNA for the CDR3 is TGTGCCAGCAGTTTAGGCCCAAGGGGTGTCAGCAATCAGCCCCAGCATTTT.

This chain links TRBV4-3 with TRBJ1-2, with unresolved D. The CDR3 sequence is 15 residues long. V was trimmed by 0 bases and J by 6 bases, leaving 14 bases between them. Germline V CDR1 and CDR2: LGHNA, YSLEER. CDR3 sequence: CASSQEEGRVDGYTF. CDR3 in DNA: TGCGCCAGCAGCCAAGAAGAGGGAAGGGTGGATGGCTACACCTTC.

The CDR3 DNA follows: TGCAGTGCATCTCAAAGCGGCACCGGGGAGCTGTTTTTT. Translating gives CSASQSGTGELFF. The rearrangement uses TRBV20-1 and TRBJ2-2, with D possibly TRBD2 on 5 matching bases. CDR3 length: 13 residues. Germline V CDR1 and CDR2: DFQATT, SNEGSKA (reference sequence). Trimming left V 6 bases short and J 4 bases short, with 12 bases between.

Only one count was recorded for this clonotype. The rearrangement uses TRBV9 and TRBJ2-2; possibly TRBD1 for D (5 bases). This CDR3 has 14 residues. Germline V CDR1 and CDR2: SGDLS, YYNGEE. V gave up 3 bases and J gave up 10 bases, with 16 bases separating them. The CDR3 DNA sequence: TGTGCCAGCAGCGCCAGGACAATTCCCGAGGAGCTGTTTTTT. It encodes CASSARTIPEELFF.

The chain carries TRBV7-8 and TRBJ2-3; D is perhaps TRBD2 (7 bases). Germline lookup yields CDR1 SGHVS and CDR2 FQNEAQ. The CDR3 loop spans 15 amino acids. V was trimmed by 5 bases and J by 4 bases, leaving 16 bases between them. The CDR3 is CASSHGGGHADTQYF. CDR3 nucleotide sequence: TGTGCCAGCAGCCATGGGGGGGGCCACGCAGATACGCAGTATTTT.

The chain joins TRBV5-7 to TRBJ1-1; 8 nucleotides line up with TRBD1. Being an ORF, TRBV5-7 has a function that is uncertain. Unmatched junction bases numbered 7, after V lost 5 bases and J lost 1 base. This CDR3 region has 15 residues. The CDR3 loop reads CASRFPTGANTEAFF. The CDR3 nucleotides are TGTGCCAGCAGATTCCCGACAGGGGCGAACACTGAAGCTTTCTTT.

The chain joins TRBV29-1 to TRBJ1-3; D is perhaps TRBD1 (5 bases). In germline, CDR1 is SQVTM, CDR2 ANQGSEA. V lost 3 bases and J lost 4, with 10 bases in between. CDR3 size: 13 residues. CDR3 bases: TGCAGCGTTGACGACCGGACAGGAAACACCATATATTTT. This codes for CSVDDRTGNTIYF.

J is TRBJ1-2 and V is TRBV3-1; D ambiguous. The CDR3 length is 13 residues. V lost 4 bases and J 5 bases, leaving 11 bases between the germline ends. CDR1 is LGHDT, CDR2 YNNKEL, per germline (reference sequence). This chain's CDR3 is CASSLKGDYGYTF. DNA for the CDR3: TGTGCCAGCAGCCTGAAGGGTGATTATGGCTACACCTTC. Variable domain in full (rest from reference TRBV3-1 and TRBJ1-2): DTAVSQTPKYLVTQMGNDKSIKCEQNLGHDTMYWYKQDSKKFLKIMFSYNNKELIINETVPNRFSPKSPDKAHLNLHINSLELGDSAVYFCASSLKGDYGYTFGSGTRLTVV.

V gene TRBV25-1 combines with J gene TRBJ2-7; a possible D gene is TRBD1 (5 bases). The CDR3 covers 13 residues. Deletions cut 6 bases from V and 2 bases from J, with 11 bases between. The germline gives CDR1 MGHDK, CDR2 SYGVNS. Here the CDR3 reads CASRGDGTYEQYF. The CDR3 region has the DNA TGTGCCAGCAGAGGGGATGGGACCTACGAGCAGTACTTC.

V gene TRBV10-3 combines with J gene TRBJ2-6; D unresolved. V was clipped by 4 bases and J by 1 base, with 8 bases between them. CDR3 length equals 15 residues. Germline V lookup: CDR1 ENHRY, CDR2 SYGVKD. CDR3 nucleotides: TGTGCCATCAGTGCTGCAGGATCTGGGGCCAACGTCCTGACTTTC. Translating it yields CAISAAGSGANVLTF.

This clonotype has just one count. The chain employs TRBV12-3 or TRBV12-4 and TRBJ2-5; D gene unclear. Deletions cut 3 bases from V and 1 base from J, with 6 bases between. The CDR3 totals 13 residues. The CDR3 DNA reads as TGTGCCAGCAGTTTCTGGGGCCAAGAGACCCAGTACTTC. Residues: CASSFWGQETQYF.